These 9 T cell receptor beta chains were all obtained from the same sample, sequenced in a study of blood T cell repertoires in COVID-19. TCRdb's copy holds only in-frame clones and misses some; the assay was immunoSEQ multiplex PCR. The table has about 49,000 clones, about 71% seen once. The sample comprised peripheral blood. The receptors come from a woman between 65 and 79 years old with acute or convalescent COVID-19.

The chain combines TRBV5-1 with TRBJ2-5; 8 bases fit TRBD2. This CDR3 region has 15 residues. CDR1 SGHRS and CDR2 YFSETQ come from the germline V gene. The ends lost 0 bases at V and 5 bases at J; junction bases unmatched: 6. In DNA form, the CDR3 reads TGCGCCAGCAGCTTGGACGGACTAGCCCCGGAGACCCAGTACTTC. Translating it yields CASSLDGLAPETQYF.

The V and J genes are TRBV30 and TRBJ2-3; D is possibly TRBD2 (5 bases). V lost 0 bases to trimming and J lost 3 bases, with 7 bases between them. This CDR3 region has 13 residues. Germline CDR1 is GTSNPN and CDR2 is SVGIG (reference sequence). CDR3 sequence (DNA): TGTGCCTGGAGTGTTACGGGGACAGATACGCAGTATTTT. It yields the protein CAWSVTGTDTQYF.

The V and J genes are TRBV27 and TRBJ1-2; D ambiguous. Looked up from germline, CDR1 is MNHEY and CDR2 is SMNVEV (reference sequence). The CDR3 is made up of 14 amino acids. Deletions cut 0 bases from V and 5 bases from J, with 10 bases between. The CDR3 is CASSLSPRGYGYTF. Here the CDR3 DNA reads TGTGCCAGCAGTTTATCACCAAGAGGATATGGCTACACCTTC.

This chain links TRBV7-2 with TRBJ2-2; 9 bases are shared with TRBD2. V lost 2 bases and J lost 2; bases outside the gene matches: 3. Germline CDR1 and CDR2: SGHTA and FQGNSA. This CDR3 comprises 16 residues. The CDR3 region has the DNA TGTGCCAGCAGCTTACGGGGACTAGCTAACACCGGGGAGCTGTTTTTT. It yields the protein CASSLRGLANTGELFF.

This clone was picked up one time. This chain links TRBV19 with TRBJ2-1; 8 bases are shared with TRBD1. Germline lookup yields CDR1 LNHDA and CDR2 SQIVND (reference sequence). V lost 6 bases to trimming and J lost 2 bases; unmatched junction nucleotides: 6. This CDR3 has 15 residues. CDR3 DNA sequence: TGTGCCAGTAGACACGACAGGGGTACCTACAATGAGCAGTTCTTC. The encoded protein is CASRHDRGTYNEQFF.

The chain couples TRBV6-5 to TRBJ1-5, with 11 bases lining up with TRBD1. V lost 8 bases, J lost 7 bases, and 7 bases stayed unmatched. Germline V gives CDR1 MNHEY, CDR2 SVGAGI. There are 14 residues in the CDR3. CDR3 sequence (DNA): TGTGCCAGCCTAAGGGGGACAGGGGGACAGCCCCAGCATTTT. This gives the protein CASLRGTGGQPQHF.

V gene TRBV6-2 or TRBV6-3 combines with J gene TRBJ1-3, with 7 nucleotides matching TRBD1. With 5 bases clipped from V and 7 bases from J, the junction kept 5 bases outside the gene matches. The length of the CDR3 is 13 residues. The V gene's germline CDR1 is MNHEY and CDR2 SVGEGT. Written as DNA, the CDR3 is TGTGCCAGCAGTACCGGGACAGTGAACACCATATATTTT. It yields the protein CASSTGTVNTIYF.

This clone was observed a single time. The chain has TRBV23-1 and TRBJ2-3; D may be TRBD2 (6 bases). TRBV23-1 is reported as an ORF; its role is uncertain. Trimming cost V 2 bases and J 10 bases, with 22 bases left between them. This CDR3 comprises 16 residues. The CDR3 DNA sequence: TGCGCCAGCAGTCAACACCGGGACTGGAGACCCAGGGCGCAGTATTTT. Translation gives CASSQHRDWRPRAQYF.

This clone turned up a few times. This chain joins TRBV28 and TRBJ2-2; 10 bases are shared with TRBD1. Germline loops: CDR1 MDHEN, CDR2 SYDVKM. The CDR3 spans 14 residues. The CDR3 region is CERCGQGDVGELFF. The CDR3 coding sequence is TGTGAAAGGTGTGGACAGGGGGATGTCGGGGAGCTGTTTTTT.